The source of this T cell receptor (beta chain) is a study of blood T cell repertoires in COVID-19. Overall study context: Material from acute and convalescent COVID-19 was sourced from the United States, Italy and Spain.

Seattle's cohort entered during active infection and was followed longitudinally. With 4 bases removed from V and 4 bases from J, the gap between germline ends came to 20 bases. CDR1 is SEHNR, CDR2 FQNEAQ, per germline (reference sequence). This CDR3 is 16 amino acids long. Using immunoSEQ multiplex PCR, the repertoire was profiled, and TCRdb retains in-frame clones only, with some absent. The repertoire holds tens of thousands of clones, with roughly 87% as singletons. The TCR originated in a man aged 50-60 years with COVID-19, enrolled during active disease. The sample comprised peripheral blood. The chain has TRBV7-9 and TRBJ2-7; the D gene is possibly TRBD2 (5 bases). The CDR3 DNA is TGTGCCAGCAGCTATTTTGTGAGGGAGAGGGATTACGAGCAGTACTTC. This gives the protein CASSYFVRERDYEQYF.